This TCR beta chain originates from a study of T cells of healthy individuals. TCRdb re-called the 5' RACE reads with MiXCR, one entry per CDR3 protein. The sample has 90,000 to 100,000 distinct CDR3 sequences, roughly 18% seen once. Only a few counts were recorded for this clonotype. Germline assignment: CDR1 ENHRY and CDR2 SYGVKD. This CDR3 is 15 amino acids long. Trimming shortened V by 2 bases and J by 7 bases, and 12 bases separated the two germline ends. The TCR comes from a human donor in good health. The V and J genes are TRBV10-3 and TRBJ1-6; D not resolved. CDR3 region: CAISEGEQGNSPLHF. The CDR3 DNA follows: TGTGCCATCAGTGAGGGGGAGCAAGGGAATTCACCCCTCCACTTT.